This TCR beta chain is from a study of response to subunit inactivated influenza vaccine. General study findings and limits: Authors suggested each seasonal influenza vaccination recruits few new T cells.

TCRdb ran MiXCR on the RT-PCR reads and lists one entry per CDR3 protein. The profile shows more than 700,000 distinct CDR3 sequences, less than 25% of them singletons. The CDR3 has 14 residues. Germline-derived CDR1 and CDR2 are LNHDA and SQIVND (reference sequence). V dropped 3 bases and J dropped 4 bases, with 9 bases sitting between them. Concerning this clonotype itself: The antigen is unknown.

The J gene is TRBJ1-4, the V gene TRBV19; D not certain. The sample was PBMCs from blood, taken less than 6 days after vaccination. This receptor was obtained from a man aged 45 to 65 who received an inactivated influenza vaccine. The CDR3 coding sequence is TGTGCCAGTAGTATTGGTCGGAATAATGAAAAACTGTTTTTT. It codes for CASSIGRNNEKLFF. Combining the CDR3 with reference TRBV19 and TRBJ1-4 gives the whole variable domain DGGITQSPKYLFRKEGQNVTLSCEQNLNHDAMYWYRQDPGQGLRLIYYSQIVNDFQKGDIAEGYSVSREKKESFPLTVTSAQKNPTAFYLCASSIGRNNEKLFFGSGTQLSVL.